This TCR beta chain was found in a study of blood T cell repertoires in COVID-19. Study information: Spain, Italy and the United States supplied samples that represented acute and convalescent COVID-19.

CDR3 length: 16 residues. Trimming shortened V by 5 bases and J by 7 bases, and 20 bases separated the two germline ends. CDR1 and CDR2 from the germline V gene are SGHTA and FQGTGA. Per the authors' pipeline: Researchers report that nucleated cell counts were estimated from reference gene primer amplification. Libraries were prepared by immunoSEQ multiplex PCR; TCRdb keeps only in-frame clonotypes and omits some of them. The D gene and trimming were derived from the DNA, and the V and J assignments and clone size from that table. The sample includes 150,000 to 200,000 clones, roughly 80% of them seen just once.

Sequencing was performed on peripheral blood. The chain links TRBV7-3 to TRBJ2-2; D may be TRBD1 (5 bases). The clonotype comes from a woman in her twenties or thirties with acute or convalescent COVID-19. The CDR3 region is CASSSRQTGARGELFF. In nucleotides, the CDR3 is TGTGCCAGCAGCAGCAGACAGACGGGTGCACGCGGGGAGCTGTTTTTT.